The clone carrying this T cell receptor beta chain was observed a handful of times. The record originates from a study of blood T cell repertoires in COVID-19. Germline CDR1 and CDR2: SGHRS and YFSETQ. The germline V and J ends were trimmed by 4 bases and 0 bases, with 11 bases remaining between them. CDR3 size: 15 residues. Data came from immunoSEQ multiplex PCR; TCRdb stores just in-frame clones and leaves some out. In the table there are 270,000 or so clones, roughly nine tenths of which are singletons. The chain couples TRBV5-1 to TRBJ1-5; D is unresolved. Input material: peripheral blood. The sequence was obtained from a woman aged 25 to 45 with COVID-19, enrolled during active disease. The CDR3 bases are TGCGCCAGCAGCCCGGACGGGAATAGCAATCAGCCCCAGCATTTT. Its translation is CASSPDGNSNQPQHF.